The 27 T cell receptor beta chains in this list originate from one sample, sequenced in a study of T cell repertoires in cytomegalovirus infection (dated by TCRdb to the late 2010s). The listed sequencing device is Illumina HiSeq 1500. TCRdb reworked the public reads: Q25 trimming with fastp, MiXCR clone assembly, productive beta chains retained. Merged by CDR3 protein, the rows form single entries marked with the most common genes and DNA. The sample records about 460,000 distinct CDR3 sequences, approximately 11% of which are singletons. Approximately 10% of the sample is in the top ten clones. Source material: PBMCs. The receptors were sampled from a human donor in good health (CMV status not recorded). Some clones in this sample may be carry-over from other donors' samples.

This clonotype has a handful of counts. The J gene is TRBJ2-3, the V gene TRBV20-1, with D hard to call. There are 12 residues in the CDR3. Per germline, CDR1 DFQATT and CDR2 SNEGSKA (reference sequence). Trimming cost V 6 bases and J 0 bases, with 7 bases left between them. This CDR3 is CSATDSTDTQYF. Here the CDR3 DNA reads TGCAGTGCAACGGACAGCACAGATACGCAGTATTTT.

This clonotype was detected ten times or more. The rearrangement uses TRBV7-2 and TRBJ1-5; D unclear. The V end was cut by 1 base, the J end by 3 bases, with 1 base between. The CDR3 contains 12 residues. Germline V CDR1 and CDR2: SGHTA, FQGNSA. The CDR3 reads CASSLDNQPQHF. DNA for the CDR3: TGTGCCAGCAGCTTAGACAATCAGCCCCAGCATTTT.

V and J are TRBV20-1 and TRBJ2-3; TRBD2 matches at 10 bases. Trimming took 3 bases from V and 4 from J; bases not matched to a gene: 10. Germline V gene sequence: CDR1 DFQATT, CDR2 SNEGSKA (reference sequence). The CDR3 has 16 amino acids. CDR3 sequence (DNA): TGCAGTGCTAGGACGAACCCTAGCGGGAGTGCAGATACGCAGTATTTT. Amino acids: CSARTNPSGSADTQYF.

This clonotype was detected many times. The V gene is TRBV4-1, the J gene TRBJ2-1, with D uncertain. Germline V gene data show CDR1 as MGHRA and CDR2 as YSYEKL. CDR3 length: 13 residues. Trimming shortened V by 0 bases and J by 8 bases, and 8 bases separated the two germline ends. The CDR3 loop is CASSQEGTDEQFF. In DNA form, the CDR3 reads TGCGCCAGCAGCCAAGAAGGAACGGATGAGCAGTTCTTC.

This rearrangement joins TRBV30 to TRBJ2-7, with 7 positions matching TRBD1. V lost 0 bases and J lost 5; bases outside the gene matches: 7. Germline lookup yields CDR1 GTSNPN and CDR2 SVGIG (reference sequence). The CDR3 sequence is 14 residues long. CDR3 loop: CAWSVGQGVDEQYF. For the CDR3, the DNA is TGTGCCTGGAGTGTAGGGCAGGGGGTTGACGAGCAGTACTTC.

This clonotype turned up a few times. This rearrangement joins TRBV20-1 to TRBJ2-1; D gene uncertain. From germline, CDR1 is DFQATT and CDR2 SNEGSKA (reference sequence). There are 13 residues in the CDR3. V shed 5 bases and J shed 10 bases, with 18 bases lying between them. This chain's CDR3 is CSARAGSWSEQFF. CDR3 in DNA: TGCAGTGCTCGGGCAGGATCGTGGAGCGAGCAGTTCTTC.

There are many counts of this clonotype. The rearrangement joins TRBV20-1 to TRBJ1-1; no firm D call. This CDR3 spans 16 amino acids. CDR1 DFQATT and CDR2 SNEGSKA come from the germline V gene (reference sequence). V was pared by 0 bases and J by 0 bases, with 14 bases between. The chain's CDR3 is CSARDWKDTLNTEAFF. The CDR3 DNA reads as TGCAGTGCTAGAGATTGGAAAGACACCTTGAACACTGAAGCTTTCTTT.

This clonotype was seen a handful of times. The chain links TRBV20-1 to TRBJ2-1, with 7 bases that match TRBD2. CDR1 and CDR2 from the germline V gene are DFQATT and SNEGSKA (reference sequence). Trimming removed 6 bases from V and 2 bases from J; junction bases left unmatched: 10. The CDR3 spans 15 residues. The CDR3 DNA reads TGCAGTGCCCCTAGGGAGGGGACTACCTACAATGAGCAGTTCTTC. Its translation: CSAPREGTTYNEQFF.

Concerning this clonotype: A read error may produce the germline difference seen at one junction end. This chain connects TRBV9 to TRBJ2-1; 9 nucleotides match TRBD2. The CDR3 totals 17 residues. CDR1 SGDLS and CDR2 YYNGEE come from the germline V gene. For the CDR3, the DNA is TGTGCCGGCAGCGTAGGGGCTAGCGGGGTGTCCTACAATGAGCAGTTCTTC. Its protein product is CAGSVGASGVSYNEQFF.

The V gene is TRBV2, the J gene TRBJ1-6; D gene unclear. The CDR3 sequence is 15 residues long. Germline V gene lookup returns CDR1 SNHLY and CDR2 FYNNEI. Trimming stripped 6 bases from V and 7 bases from J, with 16 bases between. CDR3 in amino acids: CASSLIPERNSPLHF. The DNA of the CDR3 is TGTGCCAGCAGCCTAATCCCCGAACGGAATTCACCCCTCCACTTT. The full variable domain, rest sourced from reference TRBV2 and TRBJ1-6, is EPEVTQTPSHQVTQMGQEVILRCVPISNHLYFYWYRQILGQKVEFLVSFYNNEISEKSEIFDDQFSVERPDGSNFTLKIRSTKLEDSAMYFCASSLIPERNSPLHFGNGTRLTVT.

This clonotype was seen ten or more times. The gene calls are TRBV15 and TRBJ2-1; 9 nucleotides match TRBD2. This CDR3 has 21 amino acids. Unmatched junction bases numbered 16, after V lost 0 bases and J lost 1 base. Germline V gives CDR1 LNHNV, CDR2 YYDKDF (reference sequence). The CDR3 bases are TGTGCCACCAGCAGAGAAACGAGCGGGGGGAGTAGGGTTAGATCCTACAATGAGCAGTTCTTC. As protein: CATSRETSGGSRVRSYNEQFF. Full variable domain (outside the CDR3, taken from reference TRBV15 and TRBJ2-1): DAMVIQNPRYQVTQFGKPVTLSCSQTLNHNVMYWYQQKSSQAPKLLFHYYDKDFNNEADTPDNFQSRRPNTSFCFLDIRSPGLGDTAMYLCATSRETSGGSRVRSYNEQFFGPGTRLTVL.

In this sample, this clonotype turned up a few times. J is TRBJ1-2 and V is TRBV11-2; D is uncertain. The CDR3 runs to 13 residues. Germline CDR1 SGHAT, CDR2 FQNNGV. V dropped 6 bases and J dropped 2 bases, with 10 bases sitting between them. CDR3 coding DNA: TGTGCCAGCAGAATCCCCGGAAACTATGGCTACACCTTC. It encodes CASRIPGNYGYTF.

This clonotype was observed many times. The chain has TRBV27 and TRBJ1-5; D may be TRBD1 (5 bases). V lost 4 bases and J lost 5, with 9 bases in between. This CDR3 region has 13 residues. The germline CDR1 and CDR2 sequences are MNHEY and SMNVEV (reference sequence). The CDR3 nucleotides read TGTGCCAGCAGTTACGGCAGGGATCAGCCCCAGCATTTT. This encodes CASSYGRDQPQHF.

This clonotype was observed many times. The chain joins TRBV7-2 to TRBJ2-3; TRBD2 agrees at 8 bases. The germline V gene encodes CDR1 SGHTA and CDR2 FQGNSA. The CDR3 covers 21 residues. V was clipped by 2 bases and J by 0 bases; unmatched bases: 19. The CDR3 sequence: CASSLLGSSLAGQLSTDTQYF. The CDR3 nucleotides are TGTGCCAGCAGCTTACTCGGGTCGAGCCTAGCGGGTCAACTTAGCACAGATACGCAGTATTTT.

This clonotype appeared a few times. V and J are TRBV3-1 and TRBJ2-2, with 14 nucleotides matching TRBD2. CDR1 LGHDT and CDR2 YNNKEL come from the germline V gene (reference sequence). V shed 3 bases and J 0 bases; nucleotides not matched to a gene: 3. The CDR3 is made up of 18 amino acids. This CDR3 reads CASSQGTSGSPNTGELFF. The CDR3 DNA reads as TGTGCCAGCAGCCAGGGGACTAGCGGGAGTCCGAACACCGGGGAGCTGTTTTTT.

This clonotype was seen at least ten times. The chain joins TRBV20-1 to TRBJ2-7; TRBD2 matches 7 bases. V gave up 0 bases and J gave up 4 bases; unmatched junction bases: 3. CDR1 is DFQATT and CDR2 is SNEGSKA in the germline V gene (reference sequence). The CDR3 totals 13 residues. CDR3 DNA sequence: TGCAGTGCTAGAGATGGGACTAATTACGAGCAGTACTTC. Amino acids: CSARDGTNYEQYF.

This clonotype was found many times. The CDR3 sequence is CAISSGEGGDEQFF. CDR3 DNA sequence: TGTGCCATCAGTTCCGGGGAAGGGGGGGATGAGCAGTTCTTC. The V gene is TRBV10-3, the J gene TRBJ2-1, with TRBD2 as a possible D gene (7 bases). CDR1 and CDR2 (germline): ENHRY, SYGVKD. CDR3 length: 14 amino acids. The germline V and J ends were trimmed by 5 bases and 8 bases, with 16 bases remaining between them.

This clonotype was counted many times. This chain links TRBV5-5 with TRBJ2-7; D is uncertain. This CDR3 has 16 amino acids. V was cut by 0 bases and J by 2 bases, with 15 bases left in between. CDR1 is SGHKS, CDR2 YYEKEE, per germline (reference sequence). CDR3 in amino acids: CASSLGRAVNTYEQYF. Written as DNA, the CDR3 is TGTGCCAGCAGCTTGGGAAGGGCAGTGAATACCTACGAGCAGTACTTC.

The sample holds many counts of this clonotype. The J gene is TRBJ2-5, the V gene TRBV14; 7 bases are shared with TRBD2. The CDR3 has 15 residues. Unmatched junction bases numbered 7, after V lost 1 base and J lost 5 bases. Germline values: CDR1 SGHDN, CDR2 FVKESK. The CDR3 region has the DNA TGTGCCAGCAGCCAAGGGCTAGCGGAAGGGGAGACCCAGTACTTC. Protein: CASSQGLAEGETQYF.

This clonotype was picked up many times. The chain is built from TRBV6-6 and TRBJ2-2; D not resolved. The V end was cut by 2 bases, the J end by 8 bases, with 15 bases between. The CDR3 spans 15 residues. Germline CDR1 MNHNY, CDR2 SVGAGI (reference sequence). In DNA, the CDR3 is TGTGCCAGCAGTTACAGGGTGCTCGAAGGGGGGGAGCTGTTTTTT. Its protein product is CASSYRVLEGGELFF.

This clonotype was detected many times. The chain combines TRBV5-1 with TRBJ1-2, with 8 bases identical to TRBD1. The V segment lost 1 base and the J segment 4 bases; nucleotides outside the gene matches: 6. CDR1 is SGHRS, CDR2 YFSETQ, per germline. The CDR3 extends over 15 amino acids. CDR3 sequence (DNA): TGCGCCAGCAGCTTGTCGGGACAGGACGGCTATGGCTACACCTTC. This gives the protein CASSLSGQDGYGYTF.

This clonotype was observed at least ten times. The J gene is TRBJ2-4, the V gene TRBV4-2; 7 bases line up with TRBD2. Germline V gene data show CDR1 as LGHNA and CDR2 as YNFKEQ. The CDR3 covers 18 residues. The ends lost 0 bases at V and 3 bases at J; junction bases unmatched: 11. CDR3 sequence reads: CASSQDRMTGGGKNIQYF. The CDR3 nucleotides read TGTGCCAGCAGCCAAGATAGGATGACGGGAGGTGGCAAAAACATTCAGTACTTC.

This clonotype came up many times. The J gene is TRBJ1-6, the V gene TRBV6-1; possibly TRBD1 for D (5 bases). The CDR3 covers 13 residues. V lost 6 bases to trimming and J lost 8 bases, with 11 bases between them. Germline V gene data show CDR1 as MNHNS and CDR2 as SASEGT. The CDR3 coding sequence is TGTGCCAGCAGCGATTTGACAGATTCACCCCTCCACTTT. It encodes CASSDLTDSPLHF.

This clonotype was observed at least ten times. The chain couples TRBV29-1 to TRBJ2-1; no reliable D call. CDR3 length equals 11 residues. V lost 2 bases to trimming and J lost 7 bases, with 6 bases between them. CDR1 and CDR2 from the germline V gene are SQVTM and ANQGSEA. CDR3 residues: CSVELLNEQFF. The CDR3 DNA sequence: TGCAGCGTTGAACTACTTAATGAGCAGTTCTTC.

This clonotype came up many times. The genes are TRBV11-2 and TRBJ1-1; TRBD1 is a possible D gene (6 bases). V lost 3 bases, J lost 13 bases, and 15 bases lay in between. Germline CDR1 is SGHAT and CDR2 is FQNNGV. CDR3 length: 12 amino acids. The CDR3, as DNA: TGTGCCAGCAGCTTTTTAGAGGGGGGAGGTTTCTTT. Its protein product is CASSFLEGGGFF. Full variable domain (rest looked up from reference TRBV11-2 and TRBJ1-1): EAGVAQSPRYKIIEKRQSVAFWCNPISGHATLYWYQQILGQGPKLLIQFQNNGVVDDSQLPKDRFSAERLKGVDSTLKIQPAKLEDSAVYLCASSFLEGGGFFGQGTRLTVV.

This clonotype was detected only a few times. The chain combines TRBV6-1 with TRBJ1-5; possibly TRBD1 for D (5 bases). V was shortened by 6 bases and J by 1 base, with 10 bases between the two germline ends. The CDR3 runs to 14 residues. From germline, CDR1 is MNHNS and CDR2 SASEGT. The CDR3 sequence: CASREGRSNQPQHF. The CDR3 DNA is TGTGCCAGCAGGGAGGGGCGAAGCAATCAGCCCCAGCATTTT.

This clonotype was observed at least ten times. The V gene is TRBV2, the J gene TRBJ2-5; 7 bases line up with TRBD2. J was trimmed by 1 base and V by 7 bases; bases with no gene match: 3. Per germline, CDR1 SNHLY and CDR2 FYNNEI. The length of the CDR3 is 13 residues. The CDR3 sequence is CASTGGGQETQYF. The DNA for the CDR3 is TGTGCCAGCACGGGCGGGGGCCAAGAGACCCAGTACTTC.